Reported below is one TCR beta chain. Antigen specificity is unknown. This CDR3 is built from 16 residues. The entry originates in a study of PD-1 blockade in classical Hodgkin lymphoma. Study results and limitations: Possibly reflecting disease activity or prior therapy, repertoire differences have causes that remain undefined. Relative to healthy donors, newly diagnosed patients reportedly had lower baseline TCR diversity, which was reported as lower still in relapsed/refractory patients. Those achieving complete response showed baseline diversity like newly diagnosed patients.

Each of the patients experienced relapse following autologous stem cell transplantation, and their brentuximab vedotin exposure differed. TCRdb's copy holds only in-frame clones and misses some; the assay was immunoSEQ multiplex PCR. The sample contains tens of thousands of clones, around 93% of which appear only once. The sequenced sample was peripheral blood mononuclear cells (PBMCs), obtained at baseline. The V call is TRBV21-1, the J call TRBJ2-3; TRBD2 is taken as the D call from the table, unchecked against the DNA. TRBV21-1 is tagged as a pseudogene. This receptor was identified in a human donor with classical Hodgkin lymphoma. The CDR3 is CASSASIAVMQDTQYF. The CDR3 DNA sequence: TGTGCCAGCAGCGCTTCGATAGCAGTCATGCAAGATACGCAGTATTTT.